The clone carrying this T cell receptor beta chain was counted between two and nine times. Its antigen is currently unknown. Preparation of the TCRbeta library used unique molecular identifiers. TCRdb redid the calling of the PCR reads with MiXCR, one entry per CDR3 protein. Found here are around 800,000 distinct CDR3 sequences, around 15% of them singletons; the top ten hold roughly 5%. This sample was taken from a study of T-cell reconstitution after alpha-beta-depleted transplantation in children. Whole-study findings and limits: At around two months after transplant, the alpha-beta T cells were reportedly derived from several hundred expanded clones that came from non-depleted graft cells. In some patients, recipient T cells and intrathymic progenitors surviving conditioning explained high day-60 diversity. Once a year had passed after transplant, T-cell counts and diversity came mostly from newly produced T cells.

The germline gives CDR1 SGHVS, CDR2 FQNEAQ. The V gene lost 0 bases and the J gene lost 7 bases, with 16 bases spanning the gap. The CDR3 runs to 17 residues. This TCR was sampled from a male patient under 18 who had a stem cell transplant for acute lymphoblastic leukemia, so the T cells may come from the graft donor. Sequenced material: PBMCs, mostly from graft donor cells, taken 360 days after TCRalphabeta/CD19-depleted stem cell transplant. This sequence joins TRBV7-8 and TRBJ1-6; D is ambiguous. CDR3 sequence: CASSLAVGPMANSPLHF. CDR3 coding DNA: TGTGCCAGCAGCTTAGCGGTAGGGCCCATGGCAAATTCACCCCTCCACTTT.